These T cell receptor beta chains were read from a single sample in a study of blood T cell repertoires in COVID-19. Using immunoSEQ multiplex PCR, the repertoire was profiled, and TCRdb retains in-frame clones only, with some absent. The table has about 140,000 clones, approximately 89% seen once. Sequencing input: peripheral blood. The source is a man between 60 and 75 years old with active or convalescent COVID-19. CDR3s include the opening cysteine and the closing phenylalanine or tryptophan. The order of the fields is J gene, D gene, clone size, V gene, CDR3 DNA, CDR3 protein. The D gene is left open where the match is weak. Only some rows state a clone size, as once, few, many or a class for expanded clones.

TRBJ2-5 | TRBD2 | NA | TRBV4-1 | TGCGCCAGCAGCCAGACCGGTTTCACTAGCGGGAGGGTTAGTGAGACCCAGTACTTC | CASSQTGFTSGRVSETQYF
TRBJ2-1 | NA | NA | TRBV27 | TGTGCCAGCAGTTTAGTCAGGGTTGTGTACAATGAGCAGTTCTTC | CASSLVRVVYNEQFF
TRBJ2-5 | TRBD2 | once | TRBV9 | TGTGCCAGCAGCGTAGAAGGACTAGAGGAGACCCAGTACTTC | CASSVEGLEETQYF
TRBJ1-6 | NA | NA | TRBV2 | TGTGCCAGCAGTTTGGACTTGGCACCCCTCCACTTT | CASSLDLAPLHF
TRBJ2-1 | NA | NA | TRBV2 | TGTGCCAGCAGTGAGGGGCGGAGCTCCTACAATGAGCAGTTCTTC | CASSEGRSSYNEQFF
TRBJ1-6 | TRBD1 | NA | TRBV2 | TGTGCCACCCTAACCGGGACAGGGGGTGCCCTTTATAATTCACCCCTCCACTTT | CATLTGTGGALYNSPLHF
TRBJ2-7 | TRBD1 | few | TRBV6-1 | TGTGCCAGCAGTGACGGACAGGGACCGACCTACGAGCAGTACTTC | CASSDGQGPTYEQYF
TRBJ1-5 | NA | NA | TRBV9 | TGTGCCAGCAGCAGGGGCGGGGATCAAAGGAATCAGCCCCAGCATTTT | CASSRGGDQRNQPQHF
TRBJ2-2 | NA | NA | TRBV7-9 | TGTGCCAGCAGCGCATCCGGGGGCACCGGGGAGCTGTTTTTT | CASSASGGTGELFF
TRBJ2-1 | TRBD2 | NA | TRBV28 | TGTGCCAGCAGTTTGAGTCTAGCGGGCTTTAGCTCCTACAATGAGCAGTTCTTC | CASSLSLAGFSSYNEQFF
TRBJ1-2 | TRBD1 | NA | TRBV4-3 | TGCGCCAGCAGCCACCCCGGACAGGTTAACTATGGCTACACCTTC | CASSHPGQVNYGYTF
TRBJ2-5 | NA | NA | TRBV5-1 | TGCGCCACCCGGACAGACCAAGAGACCCAATACTTC | CATRTDQETQYF
TRBJ1-4 | TRBD1 | NA | TRBV28 | TGTGCCAGCAGCCTGACAGGGCGGCGGGAAAAACTGTTTTTT | CASSLTGRREKLFF
TRBJ2-5 | TRBD1 | NA | TRBV5-4 | TGTGCCAGCAGCTTATCGGAGACAGGGGCAGAGACCCAGTACTTC | CASSLSETGAETQYF
TRBJ2-3 | TRBD2 | NA | TRBV4-1 | TGCGCCAGCAAGCGGGAGGGCACAGATACGCAGTATTTT | CASKREGTDTQYF
TRBJ2-3 | NA | NA | TRBV7-9 | TGTGCCAGCAGCTTGCAGACAGATACGCAGTATTTT | CASSLQTDTQYF
TRBJ1-1 | TRBD1 | NA | TRBV9 | TGTGCCAGCAGCGTAGGGACAGGGGCGACTGAAGCTTTCTTT | CASSVGTGATEAFF
TRBJ2-2 | TRBD2 | NA | TRBV7-9 | TGTGCCAGCAGCTTAGCGCAAGCGGGAGGGTTTAACACCGGGGAGCTGTTTTTT | CASSLAQAGGFNTGELFF
TRBJ1-1 | NA | NA | TRBV9 | TGTGCCAGCAGCGGGGGAGGGTTGACTGAAGCTTTCTTT | CASSGGGLTEAFF
TRBJ2-4 | TRBD2 | few | TRBV19 | TGTGCCAGTAGTGGACTGCAGGGGATGCGTTCTAGCGGGAGGGGTAAAAACATTCAGTACTTC | CASSGLQGMRSSGRGKNIQYF
TRBJ2-7 | TRBD1 | NA | TRBV2 | TGTGCCAGCACCCGACAGGGGGTCTACGAGCAGTACTTC | CASTRQGVYEQYF
TRBJ2-5 | NA | NA | TRBV28 | TGTGCCAGCAGGCCCGACAGGCCTACAGAGACCCAGTACTTC | CASRPDRPTETQYF
TRBJ1-5 | NA | NA | TRBV19 | TGTGCCAGTAGTTGGGCTAATCAGCCCCAGCATTTT | CASSWANQPQHF